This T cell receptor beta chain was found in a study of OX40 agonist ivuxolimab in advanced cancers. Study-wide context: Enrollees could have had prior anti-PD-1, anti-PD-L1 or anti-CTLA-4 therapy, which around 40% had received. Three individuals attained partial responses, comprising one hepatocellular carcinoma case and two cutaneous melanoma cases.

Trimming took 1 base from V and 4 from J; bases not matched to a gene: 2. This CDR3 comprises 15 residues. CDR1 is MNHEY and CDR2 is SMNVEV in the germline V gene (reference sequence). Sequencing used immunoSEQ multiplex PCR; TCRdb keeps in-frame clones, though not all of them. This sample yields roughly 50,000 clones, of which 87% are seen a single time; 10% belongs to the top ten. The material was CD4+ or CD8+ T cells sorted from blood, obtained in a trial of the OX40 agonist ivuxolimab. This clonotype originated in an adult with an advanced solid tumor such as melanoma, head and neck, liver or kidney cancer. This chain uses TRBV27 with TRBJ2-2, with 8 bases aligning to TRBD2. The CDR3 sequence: CASSLYAGGTGELFF. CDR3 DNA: TGTGCCAGCAGTTTATACGCGGGGGGCACCGGGGAGCTGTTTTTT.